One TCR beta chain is described in this entry. This sample was included in a study of blood T cell repertoires in COVID-19. Study background: PBMCs, B-cell-depleted T cells, or T cells were the source of the cDNA or gDNA that made up the material.

From germline, CDR1 is SGHAT and CDR2 FQNNGV. Trimming shortened V by 4 bases and J by 0 bases, and 18 bases separated the two germline ends. The CDR3 runs 17 residues. Some clones are missing from TCRdb's copy, which holds only in-frame ones; the method was immunoSEQ multiplex PCR. The table has roughly 500,000 clones, 89% seen once. The rearrangement uses TRBV11-2 and TRBJ2-5, with D possibly TRBD1 on 7 matching bases. This receptor was identified in a man aged 18 to 35 with COVID-19, enrolled during active disease. Sequencing was carried out using peripheral blood. DNA for the CDR3: TGTGCCAGCAGCTCGACCAGGGGGAGGCGGTACCAAGAGACCCAGTACTTC. This codes for CASSSTRGRRYQETQYF.